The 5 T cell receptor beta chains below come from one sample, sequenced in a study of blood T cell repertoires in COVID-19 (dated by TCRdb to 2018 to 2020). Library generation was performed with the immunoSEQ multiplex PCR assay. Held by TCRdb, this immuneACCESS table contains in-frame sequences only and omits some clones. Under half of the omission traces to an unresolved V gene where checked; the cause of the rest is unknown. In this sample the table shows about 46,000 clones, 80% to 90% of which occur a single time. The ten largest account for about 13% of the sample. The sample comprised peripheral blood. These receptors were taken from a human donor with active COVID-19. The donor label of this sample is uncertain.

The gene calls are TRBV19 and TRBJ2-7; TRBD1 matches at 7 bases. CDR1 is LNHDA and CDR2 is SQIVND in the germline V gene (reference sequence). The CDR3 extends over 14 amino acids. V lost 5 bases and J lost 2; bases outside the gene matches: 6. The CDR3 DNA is TGTGCCAGTAGTTCACCGGGGACAGCCTACGAGCAGTACTTC. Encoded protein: CASSSPGTAYEQYF.

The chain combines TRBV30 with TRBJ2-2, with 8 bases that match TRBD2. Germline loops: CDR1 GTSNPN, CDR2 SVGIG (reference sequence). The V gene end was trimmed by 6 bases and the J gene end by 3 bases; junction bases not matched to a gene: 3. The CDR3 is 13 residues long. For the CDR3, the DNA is TGTGCCTGCTCGGGGGGGTACACCGGGGAGCTGTTTTTT. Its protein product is CACSGGYTGELFF.

As DNA, the CDR3 is TGTGCCAGCAGTCTAGGGGGCACCGGGGAGCTGTTTTTT. Protein sequence: CASSLGGTGELFF. The rearrangement links TRBV2 to TRBJ2-2; D perhaps matches TRBD1 (6 bases). The CDR3 sequence is 13 residues long. Between the trimmed V and J ends, which lost 5 bases and 4 bases, there was a span of 8 bases. Germline CDR1 reads SNHLY; CDR2 reads FYNNEI.

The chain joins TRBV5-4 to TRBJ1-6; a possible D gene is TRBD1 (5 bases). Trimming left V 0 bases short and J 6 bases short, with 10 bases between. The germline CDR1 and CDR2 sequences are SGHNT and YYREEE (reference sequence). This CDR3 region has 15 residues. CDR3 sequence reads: CASSLGQGLNSPLHF. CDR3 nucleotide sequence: TGTGCCAGCAGCTTGGGGCAGGGCCTTAATTCACCCCTCCACTTT.

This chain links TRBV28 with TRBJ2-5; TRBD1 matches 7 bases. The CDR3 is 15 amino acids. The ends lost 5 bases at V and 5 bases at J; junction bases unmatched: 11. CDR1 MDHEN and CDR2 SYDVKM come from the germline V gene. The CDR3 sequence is CASSHRQGHRETQYF. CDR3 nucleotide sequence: TGTGCCAGCAGTCATCGACAGGGTCATAGGGAGACCCAGTACTTC.